Listed here are 11 T cell receptor beta chains from one sample, sequenced in a study of blood T cells in healthy people across ages. PCR was performed a second time for about 7 to 12 cycles using a sample-barcoded 5' primer and a J-beta primer mix. TCRdb reanalysed the 5' RACE reads using MiXCR and keeps one entry per CDR3 protein. The data show approximately 760,000 distinct CDR3 sequences, 20% to 25% seen once. These sequences were also reported in another study, on T cells of mothers and their children.

Sequencing was carried out using blood. Every receptor here comes from a boy aged 10-17 years in good health.

The chain couples TRBV7-9 to TRBJ1-4, with a possible D match to TRBD1 (6 bases). The CDR3 totals 15 residues. Trimming pared 4 bases from V and 7 bases from J, leaving 16 bases between. The germline V gene has CDR1 SEHNR and CDR2 FQNEAQ (reference sequence). The CDR3 is CASSSYTLGGEKLFF. The CDR3 DNA is TGTGCCAGCAGCTCATACACGTTAGGGGGTGAAAAACTGTTTTTT.

The chain has TRBV21-1 and TRBJ2-7; the tabulated D call, TRBD2, remains unverified against the DNA. TRBV21-1 has pseudogene status. The CDR3 has 20 residues. The CDR3 sequence is CASSNFIHERGVRRPYEQYF. The CDR3 coding sequence is TGTGCCAGCAGCAATTTTATTCACGAGCGGGGGGTCAGGCGACCCTACGAGCAGTACTTC.

The chain uses TRBV9 and TRBJ2-3; D is unresolved. Germline assignment: CDR1 SGDLS and CDR2 YYNGEE. CDR3 length: 15 residues. V was shortened by 0 bases and J by 2 bases, with 10 bases between the two germline ends. DNA for the CDR3: TGTGCCAGCAGCGTAGACAGTGGATTCACAGATACGCAGTATTTT. Protein: CASSVDSGFTDTQYF. The full variable domain, with the rest looked up from reference TRBV9 and TRBJ2-3, is DSGVTQTPKHLITATGQRVTLRCSPRSGDLSVYWYQQSLDQGLQFLIQYYNGEERAKGNILERFSAQQFPDLHSELNLSSLELGDSALYFCASSVDSGFTDTQYFGPGTRLTVL.

This clonotype has a handful of counts. V gene TRBV5-8 combines with J gene TRBJ2-5, with D possibly being TRBD1 (5 bases). CDR1 SGHTS and CDR2 YDEGEE come from the germline V gene. The CDR3 is 13 residues long. The V and J ends lost 1 base and 5 bases respectively, with 9 bases between them. CDR3: CASSLRGTETQYF. For the CDR3, the DNA is TGTGCCAGCAGCTTGAGGGGTACGGAGACCCAGTACTTC.

The genes are TRBV4-3 and TRBJ2-7, with TRBD2 matching over 9 bases. After removal of 0 bases from V and 2 bases from J, the junction contained 2 bases not matched to a gene. Germline CDR1 is LGHNA and CDR2 is YSLEER. This CDR3 comprises 15 residues. The CDR3 DNA sequence: TGCGCCAGCAGCCAAGATCGACTAGCGGCCTACGAGCAGTACTTC. It translates to CASSQDRLAAYEQYF.

In the case of this clonotype: This clone may be a read error of a much larger clone one base away. The CDR3, as DNA: TGTGCCAGGGGGACTAGCGGTTACAATGAGCAGTTCTTC. Encoded protein: CARGTSGYNEQFF. The V gene is TRBV2, the J gene TRBJ2-1; 11 positions agree with TRBD2. After removal of 9 bases from V and 4 bases from J, the junction contained 2 bases not matched to a gene. CDR1 is SNHLY and CDR2 is FYNNEI in the germline V gene. The CDR3 runs 13 residues.

With respect to this clonotype: This is likely a read error, given that the CDR3 carries no conserved phenylalanine or tryptophan at its end. This chain uses TRBV7-2 with TRBJ2-5, with TRBD2 identical over 7 bases. Trimming took 5 bases from V and 2 from J; bases not matched to a gene: 11. Germline lookup yields CDR1 SGHTA and CDR2 FQGNSA. This CDR3 is 16 amino acids long. CDR3 bases: TGTGCCAGCAGCCCTCTCAGGCGGGGGAGGCAAGAGACCCAGTACCTC. This translates into CASSPLRRGRQETQYL.

This clonotype was picked up a small number of times. The rearrangement uses TRBV12-3 or TRBV12-4 and TRBJ2-5; 13 bases map to TRBD2. The CDR3 has 16 residues. J gave up 3 bases and V 7 bases, and 8 bases lay outside the gene matches. The CDR3 spells CASNLLAGGQKETQYF. CDR3 sequence (DNA): TGTGCCAGCAACCTACTAGCGGGAGGGCAAAAAGAGACCCAGTACTTC.

The chain is built from TRBV20-1 and TRBJ1-2; maybe TRBD1 (5 bases). This CDR3 region has 11 residues. Per germline, CDR1 DFQATT and CDR2 SNEGSKA (reference sequence). V was cut by 6 bases and J by 7 bases, with 12 bases left in between. This chain's CDR3 is CSAPDGTGYTF. CDR3 DNA: TGCAGTGCCCCCGATGGGACTGGCTACACCTTC.

In this sample, this clonotype turned up a few times. The rearrangement uses TRBV29-1 and TRBJ1-5; perhaps TRBD1 as D (5 bases). This CDR3 is 15 amino acids long. With 6 bases removed from V and 1 base from J, the gap between germline ends came to 16 bases. CDR1 is SQVTM, CDR2 ANQGSEA, per germline. CDR3 in DNA: TGCAGCGTGAGATTAACCCGGGACAGCAATCAGCCCCAGCATTTT. Residues: CSVRLTRDSNQPQHF.

V usage is TRBV29-1 and J usage is TRBJ2-1; D gene unclear. The CDR3 covers 14 residues. Per the germline V gene, CDR1 is SQVTM and CDR2 is ANQGSEA. V was pared by 3 bases and J by 2 bases, with 11 bases between. CDR3 residues: CSVDRLPPYNEQFF. The CDR3 DNA reads as TGCAGCGTTGATAGGCTACCTCCCTACAATGAGCAGTTCTTC.